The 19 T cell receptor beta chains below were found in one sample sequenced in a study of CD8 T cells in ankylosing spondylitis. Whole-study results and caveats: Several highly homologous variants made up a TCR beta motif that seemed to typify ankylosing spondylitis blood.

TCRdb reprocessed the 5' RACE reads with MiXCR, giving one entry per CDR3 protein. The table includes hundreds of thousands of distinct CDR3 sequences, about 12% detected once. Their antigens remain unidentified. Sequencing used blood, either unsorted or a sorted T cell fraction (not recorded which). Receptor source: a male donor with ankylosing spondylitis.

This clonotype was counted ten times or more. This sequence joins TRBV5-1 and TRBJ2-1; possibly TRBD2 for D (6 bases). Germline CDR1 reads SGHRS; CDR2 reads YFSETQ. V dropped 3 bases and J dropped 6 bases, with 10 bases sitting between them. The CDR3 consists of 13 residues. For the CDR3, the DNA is TGCGCCAGCAGCTCAGGGACTCTCAATGAGCAGTTCTTC. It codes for CASSSGTLNEQFF.

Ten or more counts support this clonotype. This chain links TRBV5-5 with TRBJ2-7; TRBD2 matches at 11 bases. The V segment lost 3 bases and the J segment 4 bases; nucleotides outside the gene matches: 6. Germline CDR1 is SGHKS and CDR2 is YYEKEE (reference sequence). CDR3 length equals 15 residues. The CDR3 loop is CASSSLGTSGYEQYF. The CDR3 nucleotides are TGTGCCAGCAGCTCCTTAGGGACTAGCGGATACGAGCAGTACTTC.

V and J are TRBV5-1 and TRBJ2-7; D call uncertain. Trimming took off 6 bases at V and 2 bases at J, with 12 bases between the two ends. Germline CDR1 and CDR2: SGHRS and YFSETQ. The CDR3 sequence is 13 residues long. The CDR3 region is CASKSTGAYEQYF. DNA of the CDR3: TGCGCCAGCAAATCAACCGGAGCCTACGAGCAGTACTTC.

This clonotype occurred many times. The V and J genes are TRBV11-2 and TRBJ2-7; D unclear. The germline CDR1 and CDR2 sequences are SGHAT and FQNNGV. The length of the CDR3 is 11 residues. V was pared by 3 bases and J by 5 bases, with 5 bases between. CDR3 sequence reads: CASSFRHEQYF. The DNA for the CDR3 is TGTGCCAGCAGCTTCCGTCACGAGCAGTACTTC.

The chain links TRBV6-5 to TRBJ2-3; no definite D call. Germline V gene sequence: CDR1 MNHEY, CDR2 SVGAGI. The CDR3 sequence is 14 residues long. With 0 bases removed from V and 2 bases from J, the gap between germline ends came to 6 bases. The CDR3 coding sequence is TGTGCCAGCAGTTACTCGACGAACACAGATACGCAGTATTTT. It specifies CASSYSTNTDTQYF.

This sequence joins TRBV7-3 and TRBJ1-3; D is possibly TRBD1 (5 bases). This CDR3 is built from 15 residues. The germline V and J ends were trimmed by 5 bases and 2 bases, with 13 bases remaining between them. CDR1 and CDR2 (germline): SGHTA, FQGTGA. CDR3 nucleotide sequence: TGTGCCAGCAGCAAAACGGGGGGAACTGGAAACACCATATATTTT. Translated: CASSKTGGTGNTIYF.

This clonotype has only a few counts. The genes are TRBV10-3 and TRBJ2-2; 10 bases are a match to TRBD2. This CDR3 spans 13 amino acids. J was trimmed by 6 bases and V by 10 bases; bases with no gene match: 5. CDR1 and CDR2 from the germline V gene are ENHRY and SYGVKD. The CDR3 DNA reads TGTGCCACAGAAGCGGGAGGGTCCGGGGAGCTGTTTTTT. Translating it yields CATEAGGSGELFF.

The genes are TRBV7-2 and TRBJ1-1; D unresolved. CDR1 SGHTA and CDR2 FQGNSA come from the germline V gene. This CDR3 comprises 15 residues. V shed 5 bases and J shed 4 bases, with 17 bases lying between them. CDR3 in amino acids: CASSHRTGIVTEAFF. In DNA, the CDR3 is TGTGCCAGCAGCCATCGGACGGGGATAGTCACTGAAGCTTTCTTT.

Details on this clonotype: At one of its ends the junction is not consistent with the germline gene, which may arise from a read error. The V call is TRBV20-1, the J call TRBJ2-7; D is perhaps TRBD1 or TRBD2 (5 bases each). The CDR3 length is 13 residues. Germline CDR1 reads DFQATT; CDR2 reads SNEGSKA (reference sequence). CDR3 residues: CSARGWSSSEQYF. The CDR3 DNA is TGCAGTGCGAGGGGTTGGTCCTCCTCCGAGCAGTACTTC.

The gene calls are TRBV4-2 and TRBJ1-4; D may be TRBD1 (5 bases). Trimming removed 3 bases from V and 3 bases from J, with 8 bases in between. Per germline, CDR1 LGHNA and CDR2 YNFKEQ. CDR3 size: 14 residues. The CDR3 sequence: CASSHGDSNEKLFF. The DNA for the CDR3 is TGTGCCAGCAGCCACGGGGACTCTAATGAAAAACTGTTTTTT.

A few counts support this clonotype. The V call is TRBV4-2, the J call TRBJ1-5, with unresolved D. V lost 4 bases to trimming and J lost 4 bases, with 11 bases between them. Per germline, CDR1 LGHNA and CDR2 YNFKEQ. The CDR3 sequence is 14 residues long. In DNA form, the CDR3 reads TGTGCCAGCAGCCGCAACCAAGTAAATCAGCCCCAGCATTTT. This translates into CASSRNQVNQPQHF.

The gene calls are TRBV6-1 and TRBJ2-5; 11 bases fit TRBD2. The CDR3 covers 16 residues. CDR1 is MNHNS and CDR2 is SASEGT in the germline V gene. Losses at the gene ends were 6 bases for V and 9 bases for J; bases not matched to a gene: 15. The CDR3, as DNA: TGTGCCAGCAGATCTCATAGCGGGGGGGCCCCCAGGGCCCAGTACTTC. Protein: CASRSHSGGAPRAQYF.

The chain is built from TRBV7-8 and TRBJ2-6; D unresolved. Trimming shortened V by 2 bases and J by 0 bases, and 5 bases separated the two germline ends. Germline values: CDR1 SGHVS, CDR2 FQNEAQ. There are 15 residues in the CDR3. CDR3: CASSLPLSGANVLTF. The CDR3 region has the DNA TGTGCCAGCAGCTTACCCCTCTCTGGGGCCAACGTCCTGACTTTC.

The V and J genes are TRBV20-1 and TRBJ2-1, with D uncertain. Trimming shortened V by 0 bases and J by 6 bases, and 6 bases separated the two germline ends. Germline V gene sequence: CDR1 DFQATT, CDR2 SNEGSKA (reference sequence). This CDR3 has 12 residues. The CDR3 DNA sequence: TGCAGTGCTAGAGATCGAAGCAATGAGCAGTTCTTC. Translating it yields CSARDRSNEQFF.

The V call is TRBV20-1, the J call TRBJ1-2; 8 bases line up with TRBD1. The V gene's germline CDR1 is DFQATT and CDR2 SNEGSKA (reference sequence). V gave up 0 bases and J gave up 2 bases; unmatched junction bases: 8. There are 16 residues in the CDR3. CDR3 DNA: TGCAGTGCTAGAGAGCCCAGGACAGGGAGGAACTATGGCTACACCTTC. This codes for CSAREPRTGRNYGYTF.

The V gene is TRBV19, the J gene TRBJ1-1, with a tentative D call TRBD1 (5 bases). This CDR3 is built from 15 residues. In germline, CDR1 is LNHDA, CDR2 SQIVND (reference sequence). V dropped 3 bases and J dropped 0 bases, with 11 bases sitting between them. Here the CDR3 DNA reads TGTGCCAGTAGTATCTACAGGAGCATGAACACTGAAGCTTTCTTT. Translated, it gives CASSIYRSMNTEAFF. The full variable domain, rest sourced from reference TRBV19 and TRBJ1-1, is DGGITQSPKYLFRKEGQNVTLSCEQNLNHDAMYWYRQDPGQGLRLIYYSQIVNDFQKGDIAEGYSVSREKKESFPLTVTSAQKNPTAFYLCASSIYRSMNTEAFFGQGTRLTVV.

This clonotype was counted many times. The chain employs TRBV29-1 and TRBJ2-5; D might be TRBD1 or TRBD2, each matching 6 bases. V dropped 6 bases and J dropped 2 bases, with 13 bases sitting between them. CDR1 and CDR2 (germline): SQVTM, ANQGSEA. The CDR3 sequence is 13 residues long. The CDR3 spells CSVPGAGQETQYF. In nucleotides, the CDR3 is TGCAGCGTCCCGGGGGCCGGGCAAGAGACCCAGTACTTC.

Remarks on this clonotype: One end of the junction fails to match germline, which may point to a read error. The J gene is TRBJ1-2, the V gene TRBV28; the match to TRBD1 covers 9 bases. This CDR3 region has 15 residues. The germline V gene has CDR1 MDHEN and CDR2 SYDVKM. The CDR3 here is CASSLWTGANYGYTF. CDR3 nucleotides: TGTGCCAGCAGCTTATGGACAGGGGCTAACTATGGCTACACCTTC.

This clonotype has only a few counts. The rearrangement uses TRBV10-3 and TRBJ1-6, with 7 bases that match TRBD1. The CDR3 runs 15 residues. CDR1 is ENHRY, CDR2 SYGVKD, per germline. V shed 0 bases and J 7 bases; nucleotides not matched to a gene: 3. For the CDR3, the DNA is TGTGCCATCAGTGAGTCCGGGACAGAGAATTCACCCCTCCACTTT. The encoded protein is CAISESGTENSPLHF.